This section outlines one TCR beta chain sequence together with its context. The data stem from a study of blood T cell repertoires in COVID-19. Germline lookup yields CDR1 LNHDA and CDR2 SQIVND (reference sequence). The trim removed 4 bases at V and 1 base at J, leaving 6 bases unmatched. This CDR3 comprises 15 residues. The assay was immunoSEQ multiplex PCR, and TCRdb's table has in-frame clones only and misses some. The data show 140,000 to 150,000 clones, almost 80% seen once. The rearrangement uses TRBV19 and TRBJ2-7, with 8 positions matching TRBD2. The TCR was taken from a man between 50 and 59 years old with active or convalescent COVID-19. The sequenced sample consisted of peripheral blood. CDR3: CASSTEREKSYEQYF. CDR3 bases: TGTGCCAGTAGTACCGAGCGGGAGAAATCCTACGAGCAGTACTTC.